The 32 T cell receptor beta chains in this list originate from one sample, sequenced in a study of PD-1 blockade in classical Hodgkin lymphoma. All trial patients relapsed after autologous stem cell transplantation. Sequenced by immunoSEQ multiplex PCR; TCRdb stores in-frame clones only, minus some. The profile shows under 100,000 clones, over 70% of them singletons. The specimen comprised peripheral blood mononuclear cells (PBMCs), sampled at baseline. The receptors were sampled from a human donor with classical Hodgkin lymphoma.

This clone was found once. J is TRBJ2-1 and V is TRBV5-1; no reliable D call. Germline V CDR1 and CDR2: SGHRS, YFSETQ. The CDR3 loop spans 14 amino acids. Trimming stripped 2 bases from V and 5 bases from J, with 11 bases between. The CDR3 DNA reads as TGCGCCAGCAGCTTCCCCCTGCCAAACAATGAGCAGTTCTTC. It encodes CASSFPLPNNEQFF.

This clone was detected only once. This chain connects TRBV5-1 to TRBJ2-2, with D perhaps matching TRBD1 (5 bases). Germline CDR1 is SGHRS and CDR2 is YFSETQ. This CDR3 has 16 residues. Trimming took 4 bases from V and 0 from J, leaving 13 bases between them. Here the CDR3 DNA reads TGCGCCAGCAGCACAGGACATTTCGCGAACACCGGGGAGCTGTTTTTT. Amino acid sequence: CASSTGHFANTGELFF. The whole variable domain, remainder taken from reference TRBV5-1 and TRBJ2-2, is KAGVTQTPRYLIKTRGQQVTLSCSPISGHRSVSWYQQTPGQGLQFLFEYFSETQRNKGNFPGRFSGRQFSNSRSEMNVSTLELGDSALYLCASSTGHFANTGELFFGEGSRLTVL.

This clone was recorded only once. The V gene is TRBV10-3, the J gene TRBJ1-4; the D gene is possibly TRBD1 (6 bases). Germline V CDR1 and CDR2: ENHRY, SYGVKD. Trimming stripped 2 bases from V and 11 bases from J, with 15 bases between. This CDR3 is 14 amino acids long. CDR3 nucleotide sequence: TGTGCCATCAGTGAGCTTGGGGCAGGGGAGAAACTGTTTTTT. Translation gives CAISELGAGEKLFF.

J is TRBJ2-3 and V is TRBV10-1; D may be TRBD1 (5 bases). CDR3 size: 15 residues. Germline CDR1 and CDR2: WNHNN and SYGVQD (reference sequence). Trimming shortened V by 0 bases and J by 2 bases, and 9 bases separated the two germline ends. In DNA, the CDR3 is TGCGCCAGCAGTGAGTCAGGGGTGCCCACAGATACGCAGTATTTT. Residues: CASSESGVPTDTQYF.

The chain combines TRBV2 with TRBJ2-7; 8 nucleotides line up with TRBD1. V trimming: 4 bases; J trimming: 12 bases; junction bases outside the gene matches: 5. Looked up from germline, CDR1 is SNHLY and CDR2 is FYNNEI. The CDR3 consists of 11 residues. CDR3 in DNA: TGTGCCAGCAGTGCGGACAGGGATCGGTACTTC. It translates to CASSADRDRYF.

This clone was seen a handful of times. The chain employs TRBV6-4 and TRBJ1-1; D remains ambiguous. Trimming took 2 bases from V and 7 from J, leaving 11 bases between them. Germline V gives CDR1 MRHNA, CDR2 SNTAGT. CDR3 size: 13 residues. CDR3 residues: CASSDRGPNEAFF. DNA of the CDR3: TGTGCCAGCAGTGACAGAGGGCCGAATGAAGCTTTCTTT.

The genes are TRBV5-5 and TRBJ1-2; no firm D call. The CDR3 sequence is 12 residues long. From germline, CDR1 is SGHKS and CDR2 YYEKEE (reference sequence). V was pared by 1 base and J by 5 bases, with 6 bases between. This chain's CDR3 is CASSLTNYGYTF. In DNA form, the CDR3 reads TGTGCCAGCAGCTTGACCAATTATGGCTACACCTTC.

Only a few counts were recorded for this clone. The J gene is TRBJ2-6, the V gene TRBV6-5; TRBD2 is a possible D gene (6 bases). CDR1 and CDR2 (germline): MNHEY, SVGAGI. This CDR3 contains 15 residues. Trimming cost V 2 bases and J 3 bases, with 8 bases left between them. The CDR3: CASSYRGFGANVLTF. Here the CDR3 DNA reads TGTGCCAGCAGTTACCGGGGGTTTGGGGCCAACGTCCTGACTTTC.

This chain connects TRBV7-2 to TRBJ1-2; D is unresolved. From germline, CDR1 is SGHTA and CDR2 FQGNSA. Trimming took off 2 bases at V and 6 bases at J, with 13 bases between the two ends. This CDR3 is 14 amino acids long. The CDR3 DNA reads TGTGCCAGCAGCTTAATCCCGGGGTATAATGGCTACACCTTC. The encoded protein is CASSLIPGYNGYTF.

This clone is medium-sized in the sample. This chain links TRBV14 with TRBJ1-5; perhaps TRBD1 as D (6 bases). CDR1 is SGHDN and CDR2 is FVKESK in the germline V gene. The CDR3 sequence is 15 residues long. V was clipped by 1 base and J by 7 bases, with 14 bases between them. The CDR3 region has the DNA TGTGCCAGCAGCCAAGCGGGGGGCGCGGGCCAGCCCCAGCATTTT. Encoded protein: CASSQAGGAGQPQHF. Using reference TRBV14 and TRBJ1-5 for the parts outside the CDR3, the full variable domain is EAGVTQFPSHSVIEKGQTVTLRCDPISGHDNLYWYRRVMGKEIKFLLHFVKESKQDESGMPNNRFLAERTGGTYSTLKVQPAELEDSGVYFCASSQAGGAGQPQHFGDGTRLSIL.

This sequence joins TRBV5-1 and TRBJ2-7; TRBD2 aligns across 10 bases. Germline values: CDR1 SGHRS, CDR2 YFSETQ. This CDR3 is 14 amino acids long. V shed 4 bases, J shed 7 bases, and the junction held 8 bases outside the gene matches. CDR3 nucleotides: TGCGCCAGCAGCACACCGGGACTAGCGTTGGAGCAGTACTTC. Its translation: CASSTPGLALEQYF.

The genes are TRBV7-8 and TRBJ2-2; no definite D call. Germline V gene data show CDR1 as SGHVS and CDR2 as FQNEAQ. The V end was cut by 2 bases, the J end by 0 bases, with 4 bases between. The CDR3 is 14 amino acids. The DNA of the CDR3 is TGTGCCAGCAGCTTATTTTCGAACACCGGGGAGCTGTTTTTT. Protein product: CASSLFSNTGELFF.

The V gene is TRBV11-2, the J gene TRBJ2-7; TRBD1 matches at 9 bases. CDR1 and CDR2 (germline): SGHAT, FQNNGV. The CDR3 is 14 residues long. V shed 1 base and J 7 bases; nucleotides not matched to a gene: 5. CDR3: CASSLGTGGWEQYF. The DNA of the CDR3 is TGTGCCAGCAGCTTAGGTACAGGGGGCTGGGAGCAGTACTTC.

The CDR3 loop is CASSFVVVGRQNYEQYF. CDR3 DNA: TGTGCCAGCAGTTTTGTAGTCGTGGGACGCCAAAACTACGAGCAGTACTTC. The chain has TRBV28 and TRBJ2-7; D could derive from TRBD1 or TRBD2 (5 bases each). V was clipped by 3 bases and J by 3 bases, with 21 bases between them. From germline, CDR1 is MDHEN and CDR2 SYDVKM. This CDR3 has 17 residues.

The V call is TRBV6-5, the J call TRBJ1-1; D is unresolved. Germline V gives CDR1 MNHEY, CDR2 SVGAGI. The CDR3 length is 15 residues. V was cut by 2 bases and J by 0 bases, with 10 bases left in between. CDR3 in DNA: TGTGCCAGCAGTTACCCCCCGGACGTGAACACTGAAGCTTTCTTT. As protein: CASSYPPDVNTEAFF.

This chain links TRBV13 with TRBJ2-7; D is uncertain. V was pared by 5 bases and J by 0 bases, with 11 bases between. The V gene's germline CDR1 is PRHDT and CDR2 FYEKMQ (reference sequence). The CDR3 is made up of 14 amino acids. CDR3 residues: CASSPRRASYEQYF. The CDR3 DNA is TGTGCCAGCAGCCCCAGACGAGCCTCCTACGAGCAGTACTTC.

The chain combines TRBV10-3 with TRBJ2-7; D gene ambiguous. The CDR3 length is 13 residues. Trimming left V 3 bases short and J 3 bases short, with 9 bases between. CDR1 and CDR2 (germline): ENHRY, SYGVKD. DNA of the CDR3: TGTGCCATCAGTGAAAGGCGCCTCTACGAGCAGTACTTC. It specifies CAISERRLYEQYF.

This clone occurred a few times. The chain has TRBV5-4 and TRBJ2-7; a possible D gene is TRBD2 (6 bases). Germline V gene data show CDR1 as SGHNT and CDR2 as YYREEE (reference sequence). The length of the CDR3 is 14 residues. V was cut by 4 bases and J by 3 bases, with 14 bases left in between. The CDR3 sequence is CASSPGASLYEQYF. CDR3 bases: TGTGCCAGCAGCCCGGGAGCCAGCCTCTACGAGCAGTACTTC.

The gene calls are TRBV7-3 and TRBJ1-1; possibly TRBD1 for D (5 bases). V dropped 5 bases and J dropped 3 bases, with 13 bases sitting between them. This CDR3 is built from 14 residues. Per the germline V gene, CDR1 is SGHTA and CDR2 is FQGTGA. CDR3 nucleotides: TGTGCCAGCAGCCTTTCGGGGGATGACACTGAAGCTTTCTTT. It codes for CASSLSGDDTEAFF.

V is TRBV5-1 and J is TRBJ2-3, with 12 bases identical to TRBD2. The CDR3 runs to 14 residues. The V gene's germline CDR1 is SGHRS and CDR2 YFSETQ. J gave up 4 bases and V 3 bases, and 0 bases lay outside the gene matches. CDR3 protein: CASSSSGRADTQYF. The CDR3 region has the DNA TGCGCCAGCAGCTCTAGCGGGAGGGCAGATACGCAGTATTTT.

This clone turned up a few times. CDR3 in amino acids: CAIRTVNTGELFF. The CDR3 DNA follows: TGTGCCATCCGGACGGTGAACACCGGGGAGCTGTTTTTT. V usage is TRBV10-3 and J usage is TRBJ2-2; D gene ambiguous. CDR1 ENHRY and CDR2 SYGVKD come from the germline V gene. Trimming cost V 8 bases and J 1 base, with 8 bases left between them. CDR3 length equals 13 residues.

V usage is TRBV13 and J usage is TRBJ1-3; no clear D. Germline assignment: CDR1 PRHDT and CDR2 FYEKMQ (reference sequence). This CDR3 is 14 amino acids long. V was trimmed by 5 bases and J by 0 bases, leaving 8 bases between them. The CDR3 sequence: CASSNHRSGNTIYF. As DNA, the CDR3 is TGTGCCAGCAGCAATCACCGCTCTGGAAACACCATATATTTT.

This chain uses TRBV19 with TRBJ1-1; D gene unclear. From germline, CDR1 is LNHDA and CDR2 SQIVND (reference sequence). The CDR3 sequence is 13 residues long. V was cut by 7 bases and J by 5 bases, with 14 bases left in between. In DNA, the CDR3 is TGTGCCAGTAAGTACGGAGGTTTTACTGAAGCTTTCTTT. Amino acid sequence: CASKYGGFTEAFF.

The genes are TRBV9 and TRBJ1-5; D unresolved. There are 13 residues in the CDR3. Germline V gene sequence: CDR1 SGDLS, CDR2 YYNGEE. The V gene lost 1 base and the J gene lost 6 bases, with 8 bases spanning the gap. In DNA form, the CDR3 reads TGTGCCAGCAGCGTAAGCGGTAGTCAGCCCCAGCATTTT. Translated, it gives CASSVSGSQPQHF.

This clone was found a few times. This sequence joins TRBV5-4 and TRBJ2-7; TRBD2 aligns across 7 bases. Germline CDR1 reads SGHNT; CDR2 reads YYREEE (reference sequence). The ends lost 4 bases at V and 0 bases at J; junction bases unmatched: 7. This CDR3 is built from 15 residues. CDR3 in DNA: TGTGCCAGCAGCCCCCCTCTAGCGGACTCCTACGAGCAGTACTTC. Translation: CASSPPLADSYEQYF.

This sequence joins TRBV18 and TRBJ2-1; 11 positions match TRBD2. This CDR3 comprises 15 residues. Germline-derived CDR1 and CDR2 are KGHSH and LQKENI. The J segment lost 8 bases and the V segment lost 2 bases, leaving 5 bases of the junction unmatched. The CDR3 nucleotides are TGTGCCAGCTCACCAGCACTAGCGGGAGTATATGAGCAGTTCTTC. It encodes CASSPALAGVYEQFF.

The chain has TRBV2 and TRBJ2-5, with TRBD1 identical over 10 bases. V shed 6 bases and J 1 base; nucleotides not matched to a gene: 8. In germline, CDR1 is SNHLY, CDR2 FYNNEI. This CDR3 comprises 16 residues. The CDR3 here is CASSRTGTGVQETQYF. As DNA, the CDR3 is TGTGCCAGCAGCCGTACCGGGACAGGGGTCCAAGAGACCCAGTACTTC.

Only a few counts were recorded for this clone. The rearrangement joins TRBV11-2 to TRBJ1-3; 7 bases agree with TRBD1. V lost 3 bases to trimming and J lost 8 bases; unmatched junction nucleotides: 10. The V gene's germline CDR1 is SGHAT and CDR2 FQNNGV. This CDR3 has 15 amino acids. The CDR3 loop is CASSFLSGGIDTIYF. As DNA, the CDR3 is TGTGCCAGCAGCTTTCTCTCAGGGGGGATAGACACCATATATTTT.

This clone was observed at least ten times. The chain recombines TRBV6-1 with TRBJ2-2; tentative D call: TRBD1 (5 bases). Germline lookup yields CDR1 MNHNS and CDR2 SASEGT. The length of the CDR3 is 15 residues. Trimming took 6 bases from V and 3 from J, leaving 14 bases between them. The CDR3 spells CASRSGQGDTGELFF. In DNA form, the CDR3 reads TGTGCCAGCAGGTCCGGGCAGGGTGACACCGGGGAGCTGTTTTTT.

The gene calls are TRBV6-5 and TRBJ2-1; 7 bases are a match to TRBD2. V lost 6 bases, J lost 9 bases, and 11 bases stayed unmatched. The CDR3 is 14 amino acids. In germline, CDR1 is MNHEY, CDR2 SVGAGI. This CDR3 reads CASSPRREQSEQFF. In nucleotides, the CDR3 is TGTGCCAGCAGCCCGAGGCGGGAGCAGAGTGAGCAGTTCTTC.

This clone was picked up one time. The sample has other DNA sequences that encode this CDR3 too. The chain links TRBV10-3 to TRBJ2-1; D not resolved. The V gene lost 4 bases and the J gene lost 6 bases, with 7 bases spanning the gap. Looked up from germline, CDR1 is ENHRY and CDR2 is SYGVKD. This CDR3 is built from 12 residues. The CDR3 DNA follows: TGTGCCATCAGTGGGACCTCCAATGAGCAGTTCTTC. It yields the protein CAISGTSNEQFF.

CDR3 amino acids: CASQYSGSNYEQYF. The CDR3 DNA is TGTGCCAGCCAATATAGCGGTTCAAACTACGAGCAGTACTTC. This chain uses TRBV2 with TRBJ2-7; D possibly corresponds to TRBD2 (6 bases). Trimming removed 8 bases at V and 3 bases at J, with 17 bases between. Germline V gives CDR1 SNHLY, CDR2 FYNNEI. This CDR3 is built from 14 residues.